Presented here are 21 T cell receptor beta chains from one specimen sequenced in a study of shared clonotypes between healthy human individuals. The protocol was immunoSEQ multiplex PCR, while the TCRdb copy is restricted to in-frame clones and leaves out a portion. The sample holds 1 million to 1.2 million clones, 70% to 85% seen once. The material sequenced was memory CD4+ T cells from PBMCs. Subset in this sample: CD45RA-negative fraction. These receptors were obtained from a man aged 18 to 35 in good health. Some clones in this sample may be carry-over from other donors' samples.

This chain links TRBV4-2 with TRBJ1-5; TRBD1 might be the D (6 bases). The length of the CDR3 is 16 residues. V was shortened by 3 bases and J by 5 bases, with 17 bases between the two germline ends. The germline CDR1 and CDR2 sequences are LGHNA and YNFKEQ. CDR3 loop: CASSQAGTSGDQPQHF. In DNA, the CDR3 is TGTGCCAGCAGCCAGGCCGGGACCTCAGGGGATCAGCCCCAGCATTTT.

This clone occurred a few times. This chain connects TRBV7-8 to TRBJ2-1, with 8 positions matching TRBD2. V was pared by 2 bases and J by 4 bases, with 7 bases of the junction left unmatched. The germline CDR1 and CDR2 sequences are SGHVS and FQNEAQ. The CDR3 has 16 amino acids. The CDR3 reads CASSLFGASGYNEQFF. CDR3 nucleotide sequence: TGTGCCAGCAGCTTATTTGGGGCTAGCGGGTACAATGAGCAGTTCTTC.

The chain links TRBV28 to TRBJ2-5; unclear D gene. Germline V lookup: CDR1 MDHEN, CDR2 SYDVKM. The CDR3 spans 12 residues. The V end lost 7 bases, the J end lost 5 bases, and 11 bases lay between the germline ends. In DNA, the CDR3 is TGTGCCAGCACCACTCATGGGGAGACCCAGTACTTC. Protein: CASTTHGETQYF.

The chain joins TRBV7-9 to TRBJ2-1, with a tentative D call TRBD2 (7 bases). CDR1 is SEHNR, CDR2 FQNEAQ, per germline (reference sequence). V dropped 0 bases and J dropped 7 bases, with 16 bases sitting between them. This CDR3 region has 16 residues. The CDR3 is CASSLAGRGAENEQFF. CDR3 sequence (DNA): TGTGCCAGCAGCTTAGCGGGTCGGGGGGCTGAGAATGAGCAGTTCTTC.

The rearrangement uses TRBV6-7 and TRBJ2-3; D unresolved. TRBV6-7 carries the ORF label, with uncertain function. This CDR3 is built from 16 residues. V lost 7 bases to trimming and J lost 2 bases, with 19 bases between them. The CDR3 is CASIGTVGVPTDTQYF. In DNA, the CDR3 is TGTGCCAGCATTGGAACGGTCGGAGTTCCCACAGATACGCAGTATTTT.

This clone showed up just once. The rearrangement links TRBV5-1 to TRBJ1-3; D is unresolved. Germline values: CDR1 SGHRS, CDR2 YFSETQ. Trimming left V 0 bases short and J 0 bases short, with 7 bases between. The CDR3 length is 15 residues. Written as DNA, the CDR3 is TGCGCCAGCAGCTTGGGACACAACTCTGGAAACACCATATATTTT. Translation gives CASSLGHNSGNTIYF. The whole variable domain, filled in from reference TRBV5-1 and TRBJ1-3, reads KAGVTQTPRYLIKTRGQQVTLSCSPISGHRSVSWYQQTPGQGLQFLFEYFSETQRNKGNFPGRFSGRQFSNSRSEMNVSTLELGDSALYLCASSLGHNSGNTIYFGEGSWLTVV.

V usage is TRBV6-6 and J usage is TRBJ2-3, with 10 bases lining up with TRBD1. Germline-derived CDR1 and CDR2 are MNHNY and SVGAGI (reference sequence). The CDR3 spans 16 residues. V was pared by 5 bases and J by 1 base, with 6 bases of the junction left unmatched. The CDR3 region has the DNA TGTGCCAGCAGTCGACAGGGGGCGCAGGGCACAGATACGCAGTATTTT. This encodes CASSRQGAQGTDTQYF.

This clone came up once. The CDR3 nucleotides are TGTGCCAGCAGACCGCAGCTGACTGGAAACACCATATATTTT. It specifies CASRPQLTGNTIYF. The chain is built from TRBV6-1 and TRBJ1-3; D not resolved. Germline V lookup: CDR1 MNHNS, CDR2 SASEGT. This CDR3 is built from 14 residues. Trimming shortened V by 6 bases and J by 2 bases, and 11 bases separated the two germline ends.

The chain is built from TRBV18 and TRBJ1-2; 7 positions agree with TRBD1. This CDR3 spans 15 amino acids. Germline loops: CDR1 KGHSH, CDR2 LQKENI. Unmatched junction bases numbered 3, after V lost 0 bases and J lost 2 bases. The CDR3 reads CASSPPGQRNYGYTF. In nucleotides, the CDR3 is TGTGCCAGCTCACCACCGGGACAGCGAAACTATGGCTACACCTTC.

CDR3 nucleotides: TGTGCCAGCAGTTACAGCGGGAGCCGTCCCTACGAGCAGTACTTC. This sequence encodes CASSYSGSRPYEQYF. The chain combines TRBV6-6 with TRBJ2-7; 8 nucleotides match TRBD2. CDR1 and CDR2 from the germline V gene are MNHNY and SVGAGI (reference sequence). CDR3 length: 15 amino acids. Trimming at V came to 2 bases and at J to 2 bases, leaving 5 bases not matched to a gene.

Details on this clone: Other DNA variants within this sample encode the same CDR3. V and J are TRBV19 and TRBJ2-7, with 9 bases aligning to TRBD1. V shed 6 bases and J 2 bases; nucleotides not matched to a gene: 2. CDR1 is LNHDA, CDR2 SQIVND, per germline (reference sequence). This CDR3 is built from 13 residues. In nucleotides, the CDR3 is TGTGCCAGTAGCCGGGACAGGGCCTACGAGCAGTACTTC. Protein sequence: CASSRDRAYEQYF.

V is TRBV11-1 and J is TRBJ2-1, with D possibly TRBD2 on 7 matching bases. Trimming removed 5 bases at V and 4 bases at J, with 21 bases between. This CDR3 comprises 17 residues. Germline lookup yields CDR1 SGHAT and CDR2 FQDESV (reference sequence). CDR3 bases: TGTGCCAGCAGCGTTTGGGACCGGGGGGCGGGTTACAATGAGCAGTTCTTC. Translation: CASSVWDRGAGYNEQFF.

The rearrangement joins TRBV7-2 to TRBJ2-3; 8 bases are shared with TRBD2. Germline V gene lookup returns CDR1 SGHTA and CDR2 FQGNSA. V lost 5 bases and J lost 13; bases outside the gene matches: 8. This CDR3 region has 12 residues. DNA of the CDR3: TGTGCCAGCAGCCCAGCGGGAGTAAGGGAGTATTTT. This codes for CASSPAGVREYF.

The chain employs TRBV6-5 and TRBJ2-6; D remains unclear. Germline lookup yields CDR1 MNHEY and CDR2 SVGAGI. The CDR3 sequence is 15 residues long. Trimming left V 7 bases short and J 0 bases short, with 10 bases between. Here the CDR3 reads CASTPVSSGANVLTF. The CDR3 DNA reads as TGTGCCAGCACCCCGGTTTCCTCTGGGGCCAACGTCCTGACTTTC.

With regard to this clone: Other DNA variants within this sample encode the same CDR3. V and J are TRBV18 and TRBJ2-7; no definite D call. This CDR3 is built from 12 residues. V was shortened by 3 bases and J by 3 bases, with 6 bases between the two germline ends. Germline V gene lookup returns CDR1 KGHSH and CDR2 LQKENI. The CDR3: CASSPVNYEQYF. The CDR3 DNA reads as TGTGCCAGCTCACCCGTCAACTACGAGCAGTACTTC.

The gene calls are TRBV10-1 and TRBJ2-5, with 12 bases that match TRBD2. The trim removed 0 bases at V and 4 bases at J, leaving 3 bases unmatched. This CDR3 comprises 16 residues. Germline CDR1 WNHNN, CDR2 SYGVQD (reference sequence). The CDR3 is CASSESSTSGRETQYF. The DNA of the CDR3 is TGCGCCAGCAGTGAGTCGTCGACTAGCGGGAGAGAGACCCAGTACTTC.

Relative to its sample, this clone is medium-sized. The genes are TRBV18 and TRBJ1-2, with D possibly being TRBD1 (5 bases). This CDR3 contains 13 residues. Looked up from germline, CDR1 is KGHSH and CDR2 is LQKENI. V was cut by 3 bases and J by 8 bases, with 13 bases left in between. The CDR3 loop is CASSPGQSEGYTF. In nucleotides, the CDR3 is TGTGCCAGCTCACCCGGACAATCGGAGGGCTACACCTTC.

This clone was seen only once. V and J are TRBV2 and TRBJ2-3, with D possibly being TRBD1 or TRBD2 (5 bases each). Trimming cost V 3 bases and J 5 bases, with 6 bases left between them. Germline values: CDR1 SNHLY, CDR2 FYNNEI. CDR3 length equals 12 residues. CDR3 region: CASSDGGDTQYF. DNA for the CDR3: TGTGCCAGCAGTGATGGGGGAGATACGCAGTATTTT.

This clone has ten or more counts. V gene TRBV19 combines with J gene TRBJ2-1, with TRBD2 identical over 12 bases. Per germline, CDR1 LNHDA and CDR2 SQIVND (reference sequence). The CDR3 loop spans 17 amino acids. Unmatched junction bases numbered 10, after V lost 5 bases and J lost 5 bases. Here the CDR3 DNA reads TGTGCCAGTAGTGGTTGGACTAGCGGGGTGTCTAACAATGAGCAGTTCTTC. This translates into CASSGWTSGVSNNEQFF.

The chain links TRBV11-3 to TRBJ2-1, with 7 bases identical to TRBD1. Germline assignment: CDR1 SGHNT and CDR2 YENEEA. The CDR3 totals 17 residues. J gave up 4 bases and V 5 bases, and 14 bases lay outside the gene matches. The CDR3 region has the DNA TGTGCCAGCAGCCCCCGACCGACAGGGTCCTCTTACAATGAGCAGTTCTTC. Protein: CASSPRPTGSSYNEQFF. The variable domain in full, with the rest retrieved from reference TRBV11-3 and TRBJ2-1, is EAGVVQSPRYKIIEKKQPVAFWCNPISGHNTLYWYLQNLGQGPELLIRYENEEAVDDSQLPKDRFSAERLKGVDSTLKIQPAELGDSAVYLCASSPRPTGSSYNEQFFGPGTRLTVL.

The chain uses TRBV2 and TRBJ1-5; unclear D gene. V was pared by 5 bases and J by 6 bases, with 14 bases between. This CDR3 has 14 residues. CDR1 is SNHLY, CDR2 FYNNEI, per germline. This CDR3 is CASSWAGGVQPQHF. CDR3 DNA sequence: TGTGCCAGCAGTTGGGCTGGCGGGGTTCAGCCCCAGCATTTT.